The rows below give T cell receptor beta chains drawn from one sample of a study of shared T cell receptors in the human thymus. Profiled with immunoSEQ multiplex PCR; TCRdb holds only in-frame clones, not every one. The data hold under 850,000 clones, with roughly 90% observed a single time. The data also belong to a second study, concerning human thymus T cells.

Specimen: thymocytes. The receptors were sampled from a boy less than two years old with a congenital heart defect. The CDR3 runs from the conserved cysteine through the conserved F or W. Fields, in order: V gene, clone size, D gene, J gene, CDR3 DNA, CDR3 protein. A D gene is named only where the DNA matches it firmly. Clone size is not always given. Where it is, it says once, few, many or a class for expanded clones.

TRBV28	-	TRBD1	TRBJ1-3	TGTGCCAGCAGCCTACAGGGGGCGGACACCATATATTTT	CASSLQGADTIYF
TRBV28	-	-	TRBJ2-3	TGTGCCAGCAGTTTAGTGGGACTCAGCACAGATACGCAGTATTTT	CASSLVGLSTDTQYF
TRBV9	-	-	TRBJ2-7	TGTGCCAGCAGCGGGGGTAGCGGAACATACGAGCAGTACTTC	CASSGGSGTYEQYF
TRBV9	-	TRBD1	TRBJ2-1	TGTGCCAGCAGCGCGGGACAGATTTACAATGAGCAGTTCTTC	CASSAGQIYNEQFF
TRBV10-2	-	TRBD1	TRBJ2-7	TGCGCCAGCAGTGAGTCGTGGCCGGGACAGGGAGAACCCGAGCAGTACTTC	CASSESWPGQGEPEQYF
TRBV27	-	TRBD2	TRBJ2-5	TGTGCCAGCAGTTTGAGTAGCGGGAGGGGGTGGGAGACCCAGTACTTC	CASSLSSGRGWETQYF
TRBV27	-	TRBD1	TRBJ1-1	TGTGCCAGCAGTTTAGGGGACAGACTGAACACTGAAGCTTTCTTT	CASSLGDRLNTEAFF
TRBV7-2	few	TRBD1	TRBJ1-5	TGTGCCAGCAGCCCCCGGACAGGGAGCAATCAGCCCCAGCATTTT	CASSPRTGSNQPQHF
TRBV18	-	TRBD1	TRBJ2-1	TGTGCCAGCTCACTTCTGGACAGGGGGTGGGACACGTATGACAAACTAAACAATGAGCAGTTCTTC	CASSLLDRGWDTYDKLNNEQFF
TRBV4-3	few	-	TRBJ2-1	TGCGCCAGCAGCCAAGATTCCCTAGCACCCAACAATGAGCAGTTCTTC	CASSQDSLAPNNEQFF
TRBV7-8	-	-	TRBJ1-3	TGTGCCAGCAGCTTAGACAGGGCGGCGGGAAACACCATATATTTT	CASSLDRAAGNTIYF
TRBV18	-	TRBD2	TRBJ2-1	TGTGCCAGCTCACAACCCCCCGGATCTAGCGGGAGAACCAATGAGCAGTTCTTC	CASSQPPGSSGRTNEQFF
TRBV9	-	TRBD1	TRBJ2-7	TGTGCCAGCAGCGTAGGGGAACTGGACAGGGGGGACTACGAGCAGTACTTC	CASSVGELDRGDYEQYF
TRBV9	-	TRBD1	TRBJ2-7	TGTGCCAGCAGCCCCGGGACAGGGGCCTACGAGCAGTACTTC	CASSPGTGAYEQYF
TRBV5-6	-	-	TRBJ1-1	TGTGCCAGCAGCTTGGCCCGGGGGAGGCGGGGCACTGAAGCTTTCTTT	CASSLARGRRGTEAFF
TRBV6-4	-	-	TRBJ2-5	TGTGCCAGCATTCGACGGGTTAAAGAGACCCAGTACTTC	CASIRRVKETQYF
TRBV20-1	few	-	TRBJ1-1	TGCAGTGCTAGACAGAACACTGAAGCTTTCTTT	CSARQNTEAFF
TRBV29-1	-	-	TRBJ2-1	TGCAGCGCCCCCGGGTGGCCCTACAATGAGCAGTTCTTC	CSAPGWPYNEQFF
TRBV20-1	-	-	TRBJ2-1	TGCAGTGCTAGGGCTTACAATGAGCAGTTCTTC	CSARAYNEQFF
TRBV7-2	-	-	TRBJ1-2	TGTGCCAGCAGCTTAAGGGGGAGAGGTGGCTACACCTTC	CASSLRGRGGYTF
TRBV19	-	-	TRBJ2-7	TGTGCCAGTAGTATAGAGGCAGGGGAATACGAGCAGTACTTC	CASSIEAGEYEQYF
TRBV15	few	-	TRBJ1-4	TGTGCCACCAGCAGGCTCCGGGGGGAGAATGAAAAACTGTTTTTT	CATSRLRGENEKLFF